This is a list of T cell receptor beta chains from one sample in a study of blood T cell repertoires in COVID-19. TCRdb keeps only in-frame clones here, not all; method: immunoSEQ multiplex PCR. The sample lists about 79,000 clones, approximately 90% seen once, with approximately 15% in the top ten. Material: peripheral blood. These receptors were obtained from a man aged 65 to 79 with active or convalescent COVID-19. The CDR3 runs from the conserved cysteine through the conserved F or W. The D gene is left open where the match is weak. Clone size is not always given. Where it is, it says once, few, many or a class for expanded clones.

V	J	size	D	DNA	CDR3
TRBV6-5	TRBJ1-6	-	TRBD1	TGTGCCAGCAGACAAGACAGGGGAAATTCACCCCTCCACTTT	CASRQDRGNSPLHF
TRBV24-1	TRBJ1-2	-	-	TGTGCCACCAGTGAGATAGACAGAAACTATGGCTACACCTTC	CATSEIDRNYGYTF
TRBV23-1	TRBJ2-1	-	-	TGCGCCAGCAGTCAATCAACGGAGAGCTCCTACAATGAGCAGTTCTTC	CASSQSTESSYNEQFF
TRBV30	TRBJ1-2	-	-	TGTGCCTGGAGCGACTCCTATGGCTACACCTTC	CAWSDSYGYTF
TRBV6-5	TRBJ2-3	-	TRBD1	TGTGCCAGCATGGTCGGGACAGACACAGATACGCAGTATTTT	CASMVGTDTDTQYF
TRBV7-3	TRBJ1-4	-	-	TGTGCCAGCACCCAGTGGGAAAAACTGTTTTTT	CASTQWEKLFF
TRBV24-1	TRBJ2-2	once	TRBD2	TGTGCCACCAGTGATAGCCTAGCGGGAATCGGCGGGGAGCTGTTTTTT	CATSDSLAGIGGELFF
TRBV28	TRBJ2-7	-	TRBD2	TGTGCCAGCAGCTCACCAGGGACTAGCGGGAGATTAATCGACTTC	CASSSPGTSGRLIDF
TRBV12-1	TRBJ2-6	once	-	TGTGCCAGCAGCTGTACAGGGCTGGGAGGGGCCAACGTCCTGACTTTC	CASSCTGLGGANVLTF
TRBV6-5	TRBJ1-5	large	-	TGTGCCAGCACGGCCGGCGTGGGAGGTCAGCCCCAGCATTTT	CASTAGVGGQPQHF
TRBV18	TRBJ2-1	-	TRBD2	TGTGCCAGCTCGCCTAGACTAGCGGGAGGCGGCGAGCAGTTCTTC	CASSPRLAGGGEQFF
TRBV5-4	TRBJ2-2	-	-	TGTGCCAGCAGCCCGTCACAGGGTTCGACCGGGGAGCTGTTTTTT	CASSPSQGSTGELFF
TRBV6-5	TRBJ1-2	-	-	TGTGCCAGCAGTTACGGCGTAGGGGCCGCCTTC	CASSYGVGAAF
TRBV5-1	TRBJ2-2	-	-	TGCGCCAGCAGCACACCGAACACCGGGGAGCTGTTTTTT	CASSTPNTGELFF
TRBV12-3/TRBV12-4	TRBJ1-1	-	-	TGTGCCAGCAGTTTGATCGAGTCTGAAGCTTTCTTT	CASSLIESEAFF
TRBV7-2	TRBJ1-1	-	-	TGTGCCAGCAGCCAAAGAGCAGGGGTTGATATGGGGACTGAAGCTTTCTTT	CASSQRAGVDMGTEAFF
TRBV6-4	TRBJ2-3	once	-	TGTGCCAGCAGTGAGTCTACTTTAGATACGCAGTATTTT	CASSESTLDTQYF
TRBV4-3	TRBJ1-2	-	TRBD1	TGCGCCAGCAGTTTCCCTCCCCGGGACAGGGTCTATGGCTACACCTTC	CASSFPPRDRVYGYTF
TRBV30	TRBJ2-7	once	TRBD2	TGTGCCTGGACCCTGACCGGGACTAGCGGCTCCTACGAGCAGTACTTC	CAWTLTGTSGSYEQYF
TRBV19	TRBJ2-7	-	TRBD2	TGTGCCAGTAGTACACTAGCGGGCGACTCCTACGAGCAGTACTTC	CASSTLAGDSYEQYF
TRBV4-1	TRBJ2-7	-	TRBD1	TGCGCCAGCAGCCACCCAACTGGACAGGTCTACGAGCAGTACTTC	CASSHPTGQVYEQYF
TRBV9	TRBJ2-3	-	TRBD2	TGTGCCAGCAGCGTTGGAGCGGGGGGAATTACGCAGTATTTT	CASSVGAGGITQYF
TRBV24-1	TRBJ2-2	-	-	TGTGCCACCAGTGGGGGCAGCCTTATAGGCGCCGGGGAGCTGTTTTTT	CATSGGSLIGAGELFF
TRBV19	TRBJ1-2	-	TRBD1	TGTGCCAGTACTCCCCCGGGACAGGGGGGGAACTATGGCTACACCTTC	CASTPPGQGGNYGYTF
TRBV7-3	TRBJ2-7	-	TRBD2	TGTGCCAGCAGCGTAACTAGCGGGCCCTCCTACGAGCAGTACTTC	CASSVTSGPSYEQYF
TRBV28	TRBJ1-6	-	TRBD1	TGTGCCAGCAGTCTAGGGACAGGGGGAAGCTCCTATAATTCACCCCTCCACTTT	CASSLGTGGSSYNSPLHF
TRBV30	TRBJ1-2	-	-	TGTGCCTGGGAAACAGGGAGTTATGGCTACACCTTC	CAWETGSYGYTF
TRBV5-5	TRBJ2-7	-	-	TGTGCCAGCAGCCCCGACGATACAGTCCTCTACGAGCAGTACTTC	CASSPDDTVLYEQYF
TRBV3-1/TRBV3-2	TRBJ2-3	once	TRBD2	TGTGCCAGCAGCCCAGGGACTAGCGGGAGGCGAGATACGCAGTATTTT	CASSPGTSGRRDTQYF
TRBV19	TRBJ1-1	-	-	TGTGCCAGCCGCACTTACCTGAACACTGAAGCTTTCTTT	CASRTYLNTEAFF
TRBV12-2	TRBJ1-1	-	-	TGTGCAAGTCGCTTAACAGGGGCCCCTTCGGCTTTCTTT	CASRLTGAPSAFF
TRBV2	TRBJ2-7	few	-	TGTGCCAGCAGTGCTTACCCAGGGTACGAGCAGTACTTC	CASSAYPGYEQYF
TRBV3-1/TRBV3-2	TRBJ2-7	-	TRBD2	TGTGCCAGCAGCCAAGACGGGGGGTACGAGCAGTACTTC	CASSQDGGYEQYF
TRBV19	TRBJ1-5	-	TRBD1	TGTGCCAGTAGTATATCGATGGCAGGGGGTAGGAGCAATCAGCCCCAGCATTTT	CASSISMAGGRSNQPQHF